Below, 28 T cell receptor beta chains from the same sample are listed, as sequenced in a study of T-cell reconstitution after alpha-beta-depleted transplantation in children. Preparing the TCRbeta library involved the use of unique molecular identifiers. One entry per CDR3 protein, called by TCRdb with MiXCR from the PCR reads. The data contain more than 300,000 distinct CDR3 sequences, around 15% of them singletons. Material: PBMCs, mostly from graft donor cells, obtained 360 days after TCRalphabeta/CD19-depleted stem cell transplant. Receptors originate from a male patient between 2 and 10 years old who had a stem cell transplant for acute lymphoblastic leukemia, so the T cells may come from the graft donor.

This clonotype has more than one count but fewer than ten. V is TRBV7-3 and J is TRBJ2-1, with D possibly TRBD2 on 5 matching bases. V lost 5 bases to trimming and J lost 15 bases, with 17 bases between them. This CDR3 contains 12 residues. Germline V gene sequence: CDR1 SGHTA, CDR2 FQGTGA. The CDR3 protein is CASSPQAAGWFF. In nucleotides, the CDR3 is TGTGCCAGCAGCCCACAAGCGGCTGGGTGGTTCTTC.

In this sample, this clonotype turned up many times. This chain connects TRBV29-1 to TRBJ2-7; unclear D gene. The ends were cut back, 1 base at V and 3 bases at J, with 4 bases in the middle. In germline, CDR1 is SQVTM, CDR2 ANQGSEA. This CDR3 is 11 amino acids long. CDR3 sequence reads: CSVEVDYEQYF. Written as DNA, the CDR3 is TGCAGCGTTGAAGTTGACTACGAGCAGTACTTC.

This clonotype was counted many times. The chain has TRBV12-3 or TRBV12-4 and TRBJ2-1, with D tentatively TRBD2 (6 bases). The CDR3 covers 13 residues. V lost 6 bases, J lost 4 bases, and 10 bases lay in between. This chain's CDR3 is CASSQAGYNEQFF. CDR3 coding DNA: TGTGCCAGCAGCCAAGCGGGTTACAATGAGCAGTTCTTC.

This clonotype was found a few times. The chain recombines TRBV25-1 with TRBJ1-6; D not certain. The CDR3 sequence is 11 residues long. Germline V gives CDR1 MGHDK, CDR2 SYGVNS. Trimming shortened V by 4 bases and J by 10 bases, and 5 bases separated the two germline ends. CDR3 bases: TGTGCCAGCAGTGGGAACTCACCCCTCCACTTT. Translated, it gives CASSGNSPLHF.

V usage is TRBV7-6 and J usage is TRBJ2-1, with 8 bases matching TRBD2. The CDR3 length is 16 residues. CDR1 is SGHVS and CDR2 is FNYEAQ in the germline V gene. V trimming: 2 bases; J trimming: 2 bases; junction bases outside the gene matches: 5. The CDR3: CASSLNREGPYNEQFF. CDR3 DNA sequence: TGTGCCAGCAGCTTAAACCGGGAGGGCCCCTACAATGAGCAGTTCTTC.

The table lists this clonotype with many counts. The chain has TRBV4-2 and TRBJ2-7; D unresolved. The CDR3 is 15 amino acids. In germline, CDR1 is LGHNA, CDR2 YNFKEQ. V was clipped by 1 base and J by 0 bases, with 10 bases between them. CDR3 region: CASSQGGFSSYEQYF. Here the CDR3 DNA reads TGTGCCAGCAGCCAAGGAGGTTTTTCCTCCTACGAGCAGTACTTC.

The sample holds a few counts of this clonotype. CDR3: CASSLGAGQGNTEAFF. The CDR3 DNA follows: TGTGCCAGCAGCTTAGGGGCCGGGCAGGGAAACACTGAAGCTTTCTTT. This sequence joins TRBV11-1 and TRBJ1-1; possible D gene TRBD1, 5 bases. The germline V and J ends were trimmed by 1 base and 2 bases, with 14 bases remaining between them. Germline CDR1 reads SGHAT; CDR2 reads FQDESV (reference sequence). This CDR3 comprises 16 residues.

This clonotype was seen a handful of times. V usage is TRBV15 and J usage is TRBJ2-5; D perhaps matches TRBD2 (5 bases). The CDR3 consists of 15 residues. Germline lookup yields CDR1 LNHNV and CDR2 YYDKDF (reference sequence). The germline V and J ends were trimmed by 0 bases and 2 bases, with 10 bases remaining between them. The CDR3 nucleotides read TGTGCCACCAGCAGAGATGGACGGACTCAAGAGACCCAGTACTTC. Translating it yields CATSRDGRTQETQYF. Full variable domain (remainder filled in from reference TRBV15 and TRBJ2-5): DAMVIQNPRYQVTQFGKPVTLSCSQTLNHNVMYWYQQKSSQAPKLLFHYYDKDFNNEADTPDNFQSRRPNTSFCFLDIRSPGLGDTAMYLCATSRDGRTQETQYFGPGTRLLVL.

J is TRBJ2-4 and V is TRBV7-9; a possible D gene is TRBD1 (5 bases). V gave up 1 base and J gave up 0 bases, with 13 bases separating them. Germline V gene sequence: CDR1 SEHNR, CDR2 FQNEAQ (reference sequence). CDR3 length equals 17 residues. The CDR3 region has the DNA TGTGCCAGCAGCTTAGGGGGCGGTCCCAGAGCCAAAAACATTCAGTACTTC. It specifies CASSLGGGPRAKNIQYF. Based on the CDR3 plus reference TRBV7-9 and TRBJ2-4, the full variable domain is DTGVSQNPRHKITKRGQNVTFRCDPISEHNRLYWYRQTLGQGPEFLTYFQNEAQLEKSRLLSDRFSAERPKGSFSTLEIQRTEQGDSAMYLCASSLGGGPRAKNIQYFGAGTRLSVL.

A few counts support this clonotype. The chain has TRBV12-3 or TRBV12-4 and TRBJ1-5; D is uncertain. The CDR3 length is 13 residues. V was shortened by 8 bases and J by 5 bases, with 13 bases between the two germline ends. The chain's CDR3 is CASQSGLDQPQHF. The CDR3 bases are TGTGCCAGCCAATCGGGTCTGGATCAGCCCCAGCATTTT.

The chain is built from TRBV4-3 and TRBJ2-1; no definite D call. Germline V gene lookup returns CDR1 LGHNA and CDR2 YSLEER. The CDR3 loop spans 17 amino acids. V lost 1 base and J 3 bases, leaving 16 bases between the germline ends. CDR3 region: CASSQVITPFLYNEQFF. CDR3 nucleotide sequence: TGCGCCAGCAGCCAAGTAATAACCCCCTTTCTCTACAATGAGCAGTTCTTC.

The chain links TRBV29-1 to TRBJ1-2; D uncertain. V was shortened by 6 bases and J by 7 bases, with 15 bases between the two germline ends. Germline values: CDR1 SQVTM, CDR2 ANQGSEA. CDR3 length equals 12 residues. The CDR3: CSVVQPPGGYTF. The CDR3 bases are TGCAGCGTCGTACAGCCTCCGGGTGGCTACACCTTC.

The chain recombines TRBV9 with TRBJ2-3; unclear D gene. V lost 1 base and J lost 2, with 8 bases in between. The germline V gene encodes CDR1 SGDLS and CDR2 YYNGEE. The CDR3 is 14 residues long. The CDR3: CASSVSVSTDTQYF. The CDR3 DNA reads as TGTGCCAGCAGCGTATCGGTCTCCACAGATACGCAGTATTTT.

Ten or more counts support this clonotype. CDR3 nucleotide sequence: TGTGCCAGCAGCCACCCTGGACTAGTGCTCAACAATGAGCAGTTCTTC. Its translation is CASSHPGLVLNNEQFF. This sequence joins TRBV3-1 and TRBJ2-1; the match to TRBD2 covers 7 bases. The V gene end was trimmed by 3 bases and the J gene end by 5 bases; junction bases not matched to a gene: 10. CDR3 length: 16 residues. CDR1 is LGHDT, CDR2 YNNKEL, per germline (reference sequence).

This clonotype was picked up many times. The chain has TRBV7-8 and TRBJ1-5, with a tentative D call TRBD1 (5 bases). There are 15 residues in the CDR3. The V end was cut by 2 bases, the J end by 6 bases, with 14 bases between. Germline V gene data show CDR1 as SGHVS and CDR2 as FQNEAQ. CDR3 amino acids: CASSLQAGRGQPQHF. In nucleotides, the CDR3 is TGTGCCAGCAGCTTACAGGCAGGGAGGGGTCAGCCCCAGCATTTT. Together with reference TRBV7-8 and TRBJ1-5, the CDR3 gives the full variable domain: GAGVSQSPRYKVAKRGQDVALRCDPISGHVSLFWYQQALGQGPEFLTYFQNEAQLDKSGLPSDRFFAERPEGSVSTLKIQRTQQEDSAVYLCASSLQAGRGQPQHFGDGTRLSIL.

There are a few counts of this clonotype. The rearrangement joins TRBV15 to TRBJ2-1; D is ambiguous. Germline V CDR1 and CDR2: LNHNV, YYDKDF (reference sequence). The CDR3 spans 15 residues. V was pared by 0 bases and J by 4 bases, with 10 bases between. The CDR3 sequence: CATSRDWASYNEQFF. In nucleotides, the CDR3 is TGTGCCACCAGCAGAGATTGGGCGTCATACAATGAGCAGTTCTTC.

This clonotype showed up many times. The CDR3 DNA reads TGCGCCAGCAGCCGCGGAGGGCCCGGGGAGCTGTTTTTT. It encodes CASSRGGPGELFF. The chain uses TRBV5-1 and TRBJ2-2; D possibly corresponds to TRBD2 (6 bases). The CDR3 is 13 amino acids. Germline-derived CDR1 and CDR2 are SGHRS and YFSETQ. V shed 4 bases and J shed 6 bases, with 10 bases lying between them.

This clonotype came up a few times. J is TRBJ2-3 and V is TRBV7-2, with D tentatively TRBD2 (6 bases). Germline assignment: CDR1 SGHTA and CDR2 FQGNSA. The germline V and J ends were trimmed by 5 bases and 1 base, with 10 bases remaining between them. The CDR3 has 14 amino acids. The CDR3 loop reads CASSTPGGTDTQYF. The CDR3 bases are TGTGCCAGCAGCACACCGGGGGGCACAGATACGCAGTATTTT.

The V gene is TRBV29-1, the J gene TRBJ2-7, with a weak D call TRBD1 (5 bases). V was trimmed by 2 bases and J by 3 bases, leaving 14 bases between them. Looked up from germline, CDR1 is SQVTM and CDR2 is ANQGSEA. The CDR3 length is 14 residues. The CDR3 protein is CSVENRGDSYEQYF. CDR3 coding DNA: TGCAGCGTTGAAAATCGAGGTGACAGCTACGAGCAGTACTTC.

The chain combines TRBV2 with TRBJ2-3; 8 nucleotides align to TRBD1. The V and J ends lost 7 bases and 2 bases, in that order; junction bases with no gene match: 11. The length of the CDR3 is 16 residues. Germline assignment: CDR1 SNHLY and CDR2 FYNNEI. The CDR3 sequence: CASIRDRRTYTDTQYF. The CDR3 DNA reads as TGTGCCAGCATTCGGGACAGGCGAACTTACACAGATACGCAGTATTTT.

The chain uses TRBV4-2 and TRBJ2-5; 7 positions match TRBD1. This CDR3 comprises 15 residues. Losses at the gene ends were 0 bases for V and 13 bases for J; bases not matched to a gene: 14. Germline values: CDR1 LGHNA, CDR2 YNFKEQ. The CDR3 coding sequence is TGTGCCAGCAGCCAAGATCGAGGCGAGAGGGGGCCTGGGTACTTC. This translates into CASSQDRGERGPGYF.

The sample holds a few counts of this clonotype. V and J are TRBV15 and TRBJ2-3; D gene unclear. The germline V gene encodes CDR1 LNHNV and CDR2 YYDKDF (reference sequence). The CDR3 runs 13 residues. The ends were cut back, 0 bases at V and 3 bases at J, with 4 bases in the middle. The CDR3 bases are TGTGCCACCAGCAGAGATCAGACAGATACGCAGTATTTT. Translating gives CATSRDQTDTQYF.

This clonotype was recorded at least ten times. This sequence joins TRBV7-8 and TRBJ2-6; 9 bases are a match to TRBD1. The length of the CDR3 is 19 residues. Germline loops: CDR1 SGHVS, CDR2 FQNEAQ. The J segment lost 0 bases and the V segment lost 4 bases, leaving 10 bases of the junction unmatched. The CDR3 nucleotides are TGTGCCAGCAGCTACTACAGGGGGCCCTACTCCTCTGGGGCCAACGTCCTGACTTTC. Translated, it gives CASSYYRGPYSSGANVLTF.

The J gene is TRBJ2-5, the V gene TRBV28, with unresolved D. Germline V gene data show CDR1 as MDHEN and CDR2 as SYDVKM. This CDR3 contains 15 residues. V lost 3 bases to trimming and J lost 5 bases, with 16 bases between them. For the CDR3, the DNA is TGTGCCAGCAGTTTCCTCGCCAGAACCCAGGAGACCCAGTACTTC. Translated, it gives CASSFLARTQETQYF.

There are a few counts of this clonotype. The CDR3 nucleotides read TGTGCCAGCAGCTTAAACCGAGGCCTTCTGGAGCAGTACTTC. It codes for CASSLNRGLLEQYF. The V and J genes are TRBV7-9 and TRBJ2-7, with D unclear. Trimming stripped 2 bases from V and 7 bases from J, with 15 bases between. The CDR3 is 14 residues long. The germline gives CDR1 SEHNR, CDR2 FQNEAQ (reference sequence).

V gene TRBV6-2 or TRBV6-3 combines with J gene TRBJ1-1; D remains ambiguous. The CDR3 extends over 13 amino acids. Trimming shortened V by 6 bases and J by 3 bases, and 11 bases separated the two germline ends. Germline assignment: CDR1 MNHEY and CDR2 SVGEGT. The CDR3 DNA reads TGTGCCAGCAGCTTCCTTCGGGACACTGAAGCTTTCTTT. Translation gives CASSFLRDTEAFF.

The chain carries TRBV6-2 or TRBV6-3 and TRBJ1-2; 7 bases align to TRBD1. Trimming took 6 bases from V and 4 from J; bases not matched to a gene: 5. The CDR3 extends over 13 amino acids. CDR1 is MNHEY, CDR2 SVGEGT, per germline. The CDR3 nucleotides are TGTGCCAGCAGCCTTGGACAGGTCTATGGCTACACCTTC. It yields the protein CASSLGQVYGYTF.

Worth noting for this clonotype: The junction does not match germline at one end; this may be a read error. This sequence joins TRBV5-1 and TRBJ2-1, with D tentatively TRBD1 (6 bases). The CDR3 contains 14 residues. From germline, CDR1 is SGHRS and CDR2 YFSETQ. CDR3 bases: TGCGCCAGCAGCTTGCAGGGGATTTACAATGAGCATTTCTTC. This codes for CASSLQGIYNEHFF.